A selection of T cell receptor beta chains follows, all from one sample in a study of blood T cells in healthy people across ages. TCRdb recomputed calls from the 5' RACE reads with MiXCR, one row per CDR3 protein. The sample consists of hundreds of thousands of distinct CDR3 sequences, under 45% of them appearing once. Sequencing used blood. The receptors were sampled from a man between 60 and 70 years old in good health. CDR3s include the opening cysteine and the closing phenylalanine or tryptophan. The D gene is left open where the match is weak.

J | V | D | CDR3
TRBJ1-5 | TRBV6-2/TRBV6-3 | TRBD1 | CASNRQGDGNQPQHF
TRBJ1-2 | TRBV6-1 | NA | CASREGVGYGYTF
TRBJ2-1 | TRBV19 | TRBD1 | CASSIRRQGPSGQFF
TRBJ1-1 | TRBV5-6 | NA | CASSPNRGGTEAFF
TRBJ2-7 | TRBV3-1 | TRBD1 | CASSRTGGGYEQYF
TRBJ2-3 | TRBV20-1 | TRBD2 | CSASLTSGGGDTQYF
TRBJ2-2 | TRBV2 | NA | CASSEGGGSTGELFF
TRBJ2-5 | TRBV21-1 | NA | CASSKARFSGGETQYF
TRBJ2-7 | TRBV6-5 | TRBD1 | CASSRSGTGGGEQYF
TRBJ2-7 | TRBV5-1 | TRBD1 | CASSSGQRGRSYEQYF
TRBJ2-7 | TRBV6-1 | NA | CASSEALAMVDEQYF
TRBJ2-5 | TRBV11-2 | NA | CASSLGRAPMATQYF
TRBJ2-3 | TRBV12-3/TRBV12-4 | TRBD1 | CASMGQPTDTQYF
TRBJ2-1 | TRBV9 | TRBD1 | CASSPTGTGEFF
TRBJ1-1 | TRBV7-9 | TRBD1 | CASSLSEGAGVTEAFF
TRBJ2-1 | TRBV20-1 | TRBD1 | CSAAPGQGYDEQFF
TRBJ1-2 | TRBV20-1 | TRBD1 | CSALDRELYGYTF
TRBJ2-7 | TRBV25-1 | NA | CASSEDSSSSYEQYF
TRBJ1-1 | TRBV29-1 | NA | CSSQRRTEAFF
TRBJ1-6 | TRBV12-3/TRBV12-4 | NA | CASSLGRNNSPLHF
TRBJ2-1 | TRBV29-1 | TRBD1 | CSVAPGTAYNEQFF
TRBJ2-5 | TRBV5-6 | NA | CASSLGLHPQETQYF
TRBJ2-2 | TRBV6-1 | TRBD1 | CASIGQVNTGELFF
TRBJ2-1 | TRBV5-1 | TRBD2 | CASSSGGAGVNEQFF
TRBJ1-2 | TRBV19 | NA | CASISNYGYTF
TRBJ1-2 | TRBV29-1 | NA | CSVSTTLGVSGYTF
TRBJ1-2 | TRBV7-9 | NA | CASSLAGDHGYTF
TRBJ2-7 | TRBV20-1 | NA | CSALDETGQYEQYF
TRBJ2-5 | TRBV7-2 | NA | CASSLISSGRSETQYF
TRBJ2-5 | TRBV7-8 | NA | CASSWAPAMGETQYF